The present entry profiles one T cell receptor beta chain with its context. A single base separates this from a much larger clone, so it may be a read error. The researchers obtained blood RNA from unsorted whole blood and also extracted germline DNA. Before the surgical procedure, around 4 milliliters of peripheral blood were collected. These data are taken from a study of tumor-infiltrating lymphocytes in primary liver carcinoma. A primer matching the constant region was used to make TCR beta cDNA from 450 to 500 ng of total RNA. Slightly modified ARM-PCR, run as three nested multiplex PCR rounds, produced the TCR beta libraries. Forward primers for TRBV1-TRBV30 and a C-beta reverse primer served the first two PCR rounds, at around 11 cycles each. In TCRdb, the multiplex PCR reads were re-called with MiXCR into one record per CDR3 protein. The data hold 300,000 to 400,000 distinct CDR3 sequences, with less than 65% observed a single time.

The CDR3 is 15 residues long. Germline trimming cut 7 bases from V and 11 bases from J; bases unmatched to any gene: 17. Per the germline V gene, CDR1 is MNHNS and CDR2 is SASEGT. The V call is TRBV6-1, the J call TRBJ2-1; TRBD1 matches 7 bases. Input material: peripheral blood. The sequence came from a man between 35 and 55 years old with primary liver carcinoma and hepatitis B virus infection. CDR3 in DNA: TGTGCCAGCATTAGGGACAGCCTAGGGAAAAATCAGCAGTTCTTC. Its translation is CASIRDSLGKNQQFF.